This T cell receptor (beta chain) stems from a study of blood T cell repertoires in COVID-19. V was cut by 5 bases and J by 4 bases, with 14 bases left in between. This CDR3 spans 14 amino acids. CDR1 and CDR2 (germline): MDHEN, SYDVKM. This table comes from immunoSEQ multiplex PCR, and its TCRdb copy is limited to in-frame clones, with some not included. Of approximately 500,000 clones in the sample, around nine tenths were seen once. V is TRBV28 and J is TRBJ2-5; possibly TRBD2 for D (6 bases). The material sequenced was peripheral blood. The sequence was obtained from a woman in her fifties or sixties with COVID-19, enrolled during active disease. The CDR3 DNA is TGTGCCAGCAGTCCCTCCGGGGGTGGAGAGACCCAGTACTTC. It encodes CASSPSGGGETQYF.